The 10 T cell receptor beta chains reported below all come from one sample, sequenced in a study of T-cell memory formation after mild COVID-19. TCRdb recomputed calls from the 5' RACE reads with MiXCR, one row per CDR3 protein. The data hold roughly 480,000 distinct CDR3 sequences, with roughly 25% observed a single time. Material for sequencing was PBMCs or a T cell subset sorted from them (not recorded which). These receptors originate from an adult woman who had mild COVID-19 (a few samples of this study predate the infection). Cell type and time point are not known.

The chain has TRBV7-9 and TRBJ2-7; 12 positions match TRBD2. The V and J ends lost 2 bases and 4 bases, in that order; junction bases with no gene match: 6. The CDR3 is 16 residues long. In germline, CDR1 is SEHNR, CDR2 FQNEAQ (reference sequence). Here the CDR3 reads CASSLFGLAGQYEQYF. The CDR3 DNA follows: TGTGCCAGCAGCTTATTCGGACTAGCGGGACAGTACGAGCAGTACTTC.

This sequence joins TRBV24-1 and TRBJ2-1; the match to TRBD2 covers 12 bases. J lost 6 bases, V lost 4 bases, and 6 bases had no gene match. The germline V gene encodes CDR1 KGHDR and CDR2 SFDVKD. This CDR3 region has 16 residues. The CDR3 sequence is CATSDQTSGSFNEQFF. The CDR3 DNA reads TGTGCCACCAGTGACCAGACTAGCGGGAGCTTCAATGAGCAGTTCTTC.

V is TRBV24-1 and J is TRBJ2-3; D is perhaps TRBD1 (6 bases). The CDR3 is made up of 18 amino acids. V was clipped by 3 bases and J by 8 bases, with 26 bases between them. Germline V CDR1 and CDR2: KGHDR, SFDVKD. The CDR3 bases are TGTGCCACCAGTGATCAGAGCGCTGGAGACAGGTTAACCCGTACGCAGTATTTT. Protein: CATSDQSAGDRLTRTQYF.

This clonotype was observed a handful of times. The chain couples TRBV12-3 or TRBV12-4 to TRBJ2-5; a possible D gene is TRBD1 (6 bases). The CDR3 length is 13 residues. Between the trimmed V and J ends, which lost 7 bases and 5 bases, there was a span of 14 bases. CDR3 residues: CASKKGVRETQYF. The CDR3, as DNA: TGTGCCAGCAAGAAGGGGGTTAGGGAGACCCAGTACTTC.

The genes are TRBV7-3 and TRBJ2-1; D call uncertain. V was shortened by 1 base and J by 10 bases, with 11 bases between the two germline ends. This CDR3 spans 13 amino acids. Germline CDR1 reads SGHTA; CDR2 reads FQGTGA. This CDR3 reads CASSLRGPREQFF. Written as DNA, the CDR3 is TGTGCCAGCAGCTTAAGGGGTCCCAGGGAGCAGTTCTTC.

In this sample, this clonotype turned up a few times. This sequence joins TRBV4-2 and TRBJ2-3; 11 positions match TRBD2. Losses at the gene ends were 6 bases for V and 4 bases for J; bases not matched to a gene: 9. Germline CDR1 is LGHNA and CDR2 is YNFKEQ. The CDR3 loop spans 16 amino acids. The CDR3 DNA is TGTGCCAGCAGACCCGGGACTAGCGGAGTATCAGATACGCAGTATTTT. Its protein product is CASRPGTSGVSDTQYF.

This clonotype has just a few counts. The rearrangement joins TRBV7-9 to TRBJ2-5; 11 bases are a match to TRBD2. J gave up 5 bases and V 1 base, and 6 bases lay outside the gene matches. The CDR3 is 16 amino acids. CDR1 SEHNR and CDR2 FQNEAQ come from the germline V gene (reference sequence). The CDR3 here is CASSLDLAGGTETQYF. The CDR3 DNA follows: TGTGCCAGCAGCTTAGACCTAGCGGGGGGAACGGAGACCCAGTACTTC.

This clonotype was detected only a few times. The V gene is TRBV7-6, the J gene TRBJ2-1, with 7 bases that match TRBD1. Unmatched junction bases numbered 7, after V lost 5 bases and J lost 6 bases. CDR1 is SGHVS, CDR2 FNYEAQ, per germline. The CDR3 totals 14 residues. This chain's CDR3 is CASSLRTGGNEQFF. The CDR3, as DNA: TGTGCCAGCAGCCTAAGGACAGGCGGCAATGAGCAGTTCTTC.

This clonotype was seen just once. V and J are TRBV6-5 and TRBJ1-1, with D perhaps matching TRBD1 (5 bases). Germline CDR1 and CDR2: MNHEY and SVGAGI. Deletions cut 1 base from V and 1 base from J, with 13 bases between. This CDR3 has 16 amino acids. In DNA, the CDR3 is TGTGCCAGCAGTTACTTACCGGGACTCAAGAACACTGAAGCTTTCTTT. It is translated as CASSYLPGLKNTEAFF.

Only a few counts were recorded for this clonotype. The genes are TRBV12-3 or TRBV12-4 and TRBJ2-1; 8 positions agree with TRBD1. The V and J ends lost 4 bases and 9 bases, in that order; junction bases with no gene match: 11. The CDR3 runs 15 residues. The DNA of the CDR3 is TGTGCCAGCAGTTCCCGGGACAGGCCGAGCACTGAGCAGTTCTTC. The encoded protein is CASSSRDRPSTEQFF.